The 26 T cell receptor beta chains below were found in one sample sequenced in a study of blood T cell repertoires in COVID-19. Sequenced by immunoSEQ multiplex PCR; TCRdb stores in-frame clones only, minus some. The sample has roughly 340,000 clones; around 89% are singletons. Source material: peripheral blood. Every receptor here comes from a woman in her twenties or thirties with COVID-19, enrolled during active disease.

The genes are TRBV7-2 and TRBJ2-3; D is possibly TRBD1 (6 bases). Germline CDR1 reads SGHTA; CDR2 reads FQGNSA. The V end was cut by 3 bases, the J end by 4 bases, with 20 bases between. The CDR3 totals 17 residues. CDR3 sequence: CASSFLITSGAPDTQYF. The CDR3 DNA is TGTGCCAGCAGCTTTTTGATCACATCAGGGGCCCCAGATACGCAGTATTTT.

The chain combines TRBV19 with TRBJ1-2; TRBD1 agrees at 9 bases. V dropped 6 bases and J dropped 4; count of bases not matched to a gene: 15. Per the germline V gene, CDR1 is LNHDA and CDR2 is SQIVND (reference sequence). CDR3 length: 17 residues. The CDR3 DNA reads TGTGCCAGTAGATTTGAAAACACCGGGACAGGGATCTATGGCTACACCTTC. This sequence encodes CASRFENTGTGIYGYTF.

V usage is TRBV19 and J usage is TRBJ1-2, with 7 bases that match TRBD1. CDR3 length: 14 amino acids. The germline CDR1 and CDR2 sequences are LNHDA and SQIVND (reference sequence). Trimming at V came to 3 bases and at J to 0 bases, leaving 1 base not matched to a gene. The CDR3 here is CASSIQGANYGYTF. Written as DNA, the CDR3 is TGTGCCAGTAGTATCCAGGGGGCTAACTATGGCTACACCTTC.

This sequence joins TRBV28 and TRBJ2-5, with D possibly being TRBD1 (6 bases). This CDR3 has 14 amino acids. V was cut by 6 bases and J by 2 bases, with 13 bases left in between. CDR1 is MDHEN and CDR2 is SYDVKM in the germline V gene. The CDR3 here is CASSRGQGQETQYF. CDR3 DNA sequence: TGTGCCAGCAGCCGAGGGCAGGGGCAAGAGACCCAGTACTTC. The whole variable domain, filled in from reference TRBV28 and TRBJ2-5, reads DVKVTQSSRYLVKRTGEKVFLECVQDMDHENMFWYRQDPGLGLRLIYFSYDVKMKEKGDIPEGYSVSREKKERFSLILESASTNQTSMYLCASSRGQGQETQYFGPGTRLLVL.

J is TRBJ2-1 and V is TRBV3-1 (or the pseudogene TRBV3-2); 9 nucleotides match TRBD1. With 6 bases clipped from V and 7 bases from J, the junction kept 10 bases outside the gene matches. The CDR3 has 15 amino acids. CDR1 and CDR2 (germline): LGHDT, YNNKEL (reference sequence). The CDR3 spells CASSPRTGVGNEQFF. The DNA of the CDR3 is TGTGCCAGCAGTCCCAGGACAGGGGTAGGGAATGAGCAGTTCTTC.

The chain employs TRBV6-5 and TRBJ2-1, with D perhaps matching TRBD2 (5 bases). The CDR3 runs 16 residues. The ends were cut back, 4 bases at V and 3 bases at J, with 16 bases in the middle. Germline CDR1 MNHEY, CDR2 SVGAGI. CDR3 coding DNA: TGTGCCAGCAGTTCTGGTTGGCGGGCATTCTACAATGAGCAGTTCTTC. Translating it yields CASSSGWRAFYNEQFF.

Written as DNA, the CDR3 is TGTGCCTGGAGTCTCCTTGCAAACTCCGGGGAGCTGTTTTTT. It encodes CAWSLLANSGELFF. This chain joins TRBV30 and TRBJ2-2; D gene uncertain. The germline V gene encodes CDR1 GTSNPN and CDR2 SVGIG (reference sequence). The CDR3 runs to 14 residues. Trimming pared 2 bases from V and 6 bases from J, leaving 13 bases between. Using reference TRBV30 and TRBJ2-2 for the parts outside the CDR3, the full variable domain is SQTIHQWPATLVQPVGSPLSLECTVEGTSNPNLYWYRQAAGRGLQLLFYSVGIGQISSEVPQNLSASRPQDRQFILSSKKLLLSDSGFYLCAWSLLANSGELFFGEGSRLTVL.

This clone was recorded only once. The chain uses TRBV19 and TRBJ1-5; tentatively, D is TRBD1 (6 bases). Trimming took 2 bases from V and 3 from J, leaving 11 bases between them. CDR3 size: 15 residues. Germline V gene sequence: CDR1 LNHDA, CDR2 SQIVND (reference sequence). Here the CDR3 reads CASSISQGSNQPQHF. The CDR3 DNA follows: TGTGCCAGTAGTATAAGCCAGGGGTCCAATCAGCCCCAGCATTTT.

The chain employs TRBV13 and TRBJ1-1, with TRBD1 as a possible D gene (6 bases). V lost 5 bases and J 2 bases, leaving 12 bases between the germline ends. Germline lookup yields CDR1 PRHDT and CDR2 FYEKMQ (reference sequence). The CDR3 has 14 amino acids. As DNA, the CDR3 is TGTGCCAGCAGCCAAGGACAGCTTAACACTGAAGCTTTCTTT. Its protein product is CASSQGQLNTEAFF.

This clone was observed a few times. The CDR3 sequence is CASSWGQASEKLFF. The DNA of the CDR3 is TGTGCCAGCAGCTGGGGACAGGCAAGTGAAAAACTGTTTTTT. J is TRBJ1-4 and V is TRBV5-6, with 8 bases identical to TRBD1. Germline V lookup: CDR1 SGHDT, CDR2 YYEEEE. V was pared by 3 bases and J by 7 bases, with 5 bases of the junction left unmatched. The CDR3 loop spans 14 amino acids.

The V gene is TRBV11-3, the J gene TRBJ2-6, with D possibly TRBD2 on 6 matching bases. Trimming removed 0 bases at V and 0 bases at J, with 9 bases between. The CDR3 covers 17 residues. CDR1 and CDR2 (germline): SGHNT, YENEEA. As DNA, the CDR3 is TGTGCCAGCAGCTTAGATCGGGGGAGCTCTGGGGCCAACGTCCTGACTTTC. This encodes CASSLDRGSSGANVLTF. Full variable domain (remainder filled in from reference TRBV11-3 and TRBJ2-6): EAGVVQSPRYKIIEKKQPVAFWCNPISGHNTLYWYLQNLGQGPELLIRYENEEAVDDSQLPKDRFSAERLKGVDSTLKIQPAELGDSAVYLCASSLDRGSSGANVLTFGAGSRLTVL.

The chain links TRBV5-6 to TRBJ2-3, with D uncertain. V was clipped by 1 base and J by 6 bases, with 6 bases between them. CDR1 is SGHDT and CDR2 is YYEEEE in the germline V gene. The CDR3 is 12 amino acids. This CDR3 reads CASSLIEDTQYF. In nucleotides, the CDR3 is TGTGCCAGCAGCTTGATAGAGGATACGCAGTATTTT. Looking up the rest from reference TRBV5-6 and TRBJ2-3 gives the full variable domain: DAGVTQSPTHLIKTRGQQVTLRCSPKSGHDTVSWYQQALGQGPQFIFQYYEEEERQRGNFPDRFSGHQFPNYSSELNVNALLLGDSALYLCASSLIEDTQYFGPGTRLTVL.

The V and J genes are TRBV10-2 and TRBJ2-3; maybe TRBD2 (6 bases). This CDR3 has 14 amino acids. The V and J ends lost 6 bases and 2 bases respectively, with 12 bases between them. Germline CDR1 is WSHSY and CDR2 is SAAADI. CDR3 in DNA: TGCGCCAGCAGGGGTAGCGGAGACACAGATACGCAGTATTTT. It yields the protein CASRGSGDTDTQYF.

The chain combines TRBV7-9 with TRBJ2-3; D call uncertain. This CDR3 comprises 15 residues. Germline V gene data show CDR1 as SEHNR and CDR2 as FQNEAQ (reference sequence). Trimming left V 6 bases short and J 0 bases short, with 13 bases between. CDR3 DNA: TGTGCCAGCAGTCTGATGTCCACTAGCACAGATACGCAGTATTTT. It yields the protein CASSLMSTSTDTQYF.

This clone was seen repeatedly, ten times or more. J is TRBJ1-4 and V is TRBV27, with a weak D call TRBD1 (6 bases). Trimming took off 6 bases at V and 0 bases at J, with 14 bases between the two ends. Germline loops: CDR1 MNHEY, CDR2 SMNVEV (reference sequence). The CDR3 has 16 amino acids. In DNA, the CDR3 is TGTGCCAGCAGATTTAAACAGGGAGCAACTAATGAAAAACTGTTTTTT. Its translation: CASRFKQGATNEKLFF.

This clone was seen a handful of times. CDR3 DNA: TGTGCCAGCAGCCAGGGTCAGGGGGCTTACAGACAGCCCCAGCATTTT. It specifies CASSQGQGAYRQPQHF. This sequence joins TRBV4-2 and TRBJ1-5; 8 nucleotides line up with TRBD1. The CDR3 is 16 amino acids. Trimming cost V 3 bases and J 7 bases; bases outside gene matches: 11. Germline loops: CDR1 LGHNA, CDR2 YNFKEQ.

V and J are TRBV24-1 and TRBJ2-6; possibly TRBD2 for D (6 bases). Looked up from germline, CDR1 is KGHDR and CDR2 is SFDVKD. The CDR3 is made up of 16 amino acids. Trimming removed 4 bases from V and 5 bases from J, with 14 bases in between. The CDR3 loop reads CATSDPGGSRANVLTF. CDR3 nucleotides: TGTGCCACCAGTGACCCCGGGGGATCTCGGGCCAACGTCCTGACTTTC.

The CDR3 sequence: CASRNRQDEQYF. The CDR3 DNA reads TGTGCCAGCAGGAACAGACAGGACGAGCAGTACTTC. The rearrangement joins TRBV6-5 to TRBJ2-7; possible D gene TRBD1, 6 bases. CDR1 is MNHEY and CDR2 is SVGAGI in the germline V gene. The V end lost 6 bases, the J end lost 5 bases, and 11 bases lay between the germline ends. This CDR3 is 12 amino acids long.

The chain links TRBV24-1 to TRBJ2-7, with a weak D call TRBD1 (5 bases). Germline CDR1 reads KGHDR; CDR2 reads SFDVKD. The CDR3 length is 13 residues. V was pared by 2 bases and J by 3 bases, with 7 bases between. CDR3 bases: TGTGCCACCAGTGATTCCACAGGCTACGAGCAGTACTTC. This gives the protein CATSDSTGYEQYF.

This chain uses TRBV4-2 with TRBJ2-3, with 7 bases aligning to TRBD2. Germline V lookup: CDR1 LGHNA, CDR2 YNFKEQ. CDR3 length: 16 amino acids. V gave up 0 bases and J gave up 1 base; unmatched junction bases: 4. This CDR3 reads CASSQEGGVGTDTQYF. The CDR3 DNA sequence: TGTGCCAGCAGCCAAGAGGGAGGGGTAGGCACAGATACGCAGTATTTT.

This chain connects TRBV6-6 to TRBJ1-2; D gene unclear. CDR1 is MNHNY and CDR2 is SVGAGI in the germline V gene (reference sequence). Trimming took 0 bases from V and 0 from J, leaving 8 bases between them. This CDR3 comprises 15 residues. This CDR3 reads CASSYSISSNYGYTF. CDR3 DNA sequence: TGTGCCAGCAGTTACTCGATCAGTTCTAACTATGGCTACACCTTC.

This chain links TRBV6-1 with TRBJ2-7; no reliable D call. Germline lookup yields CDR1 MNHNS and CDR2 SASEGT. The CDR3 covers 15 residues. Trimming removed 1 base at V and 0 bases at J, with 10 bases between. The CDR3 loop reads CASSEENTSSYEQYV. The CDR3 region has the DNA TGTGCCAGCAGTGAAGAGAACACCTCCTCCTACGAGCAGTACGTC.

Of note for this clone: Other DNA variants within this sample encode the same CDR3. The rearrangement joins TRBV3-1 (or the pseudogene TRBV3-2) to TRBJ2-2; possibly TRBD1 for D (5 bases). Trimming stripped 1 base from V and 1 base from J, with 7 bases between. Germline V lookup: CDR1 LGHDT, CDR2 YNNKEL (reference sequence). The CDR3 contains 15 residues. The CDR3 sequence: CASSQGQGNTGELFF. The DNA for the CDR3 is TGTGCCAGCAGCCAAGGGCAGGGGAACACCGGGGAGCTGTTTTTT.

The chain combines TRBV5-5 with TRBJ2-7; D is perhaps TRBD2 (6 bases). V was shortened by 4 bases and J by 3 bases, with 20 bases between the two germline ends. This CDR3 contains 16 residues. Germline CDR1 reads SGHKS; CDR2 reads YYEKEE (reference sequence). The CDR3 bases are TGTGCCAGCAGCCCAGGAGGGGCGGCCCCGATCTACGAGCAGTACTTC. This codes for CASSPGGAAPIYEQYF.

The chain links TRBV9 to TRBJ2-2; TRBD1 aligns across 9 bases. This CDR3 has 16 residues. With V trimmed by 9 bases and J by 2 bases, 11 bases remained unmatched. Germline V gene sequence: CDR1 SGDLS, CDR2 YYNGEE. CDR3 in DNA: TGTGCCACAGAAACAGGGGGCGACTCCAACACCGGGGAGCTGTTTTTT. This encodes CATETGGDSNTGELFF.

This chain connects TRBV11-2 to TRBJ1-2; D uncertain. With 3 bases removed from V and 3 bases from J, the gap between germline ends came to 11 bases. In germline, CDR1 is SGHAT, CDR2 FQNNGV. This CDR3 is 14 amino acids long. The CDR3 loop reads CASSFPVADYGYTF. The CDR3, as DNA: TGTGCCAGCAGCTTCCCGGTGGCGGACTATGGCTACACCTTC.